One sample yielded the 23 T cell receptor beta chains listed below, sequenced in a study of blood T cell repertoires in COVID-19. Only in-frame clones appear in the TCRdb table, and some are missing; sequencing was by immunoSEQ multiplex PCR. Among 280,000 or so clones listed, approximately 83% were seen once. The material sequenced was PBMCs or T cells enriched from blood (not recorded which). The receptors were gathered from a man between 25 and 39 years old who had recovered from COVID-19.

J is TRBJ1-1 and V is TRBV4-1; 11 bases map to TRBD1. Germline values: CDR1 MGHRA, CDR2 YSYEKL. The ends lost 2 bases at V and 10 bases at J; junction bases unmatched: 3. The CDR3 consists of 13 residues. CDR3 nucleotides: TGCGCCAGCAGCCAACTGGACAGGGGGCGAGCTTTCTTT. This sequence encodes CASSQLDRGRAFF.

This clone has at least ten counts. The chain has TRBV4-1 and TRBJ1-2; D is uncertain. The CDR3 spans 13 residues. V lost 1 base and J 4 bases, leaving 7 bases between the germline ends. Germline CDR1 and CDR2: MGHRA and YSYEKL. DNA for the CDR3: TGCGCCAGCAGCCAAGGGGCGTCCTATGGCTACACCTTC. It encodes CASSQGASYGYTF.

The chain carries TRBV30 and TRBJ1-6; a possible D gene is TRBD1 (6 bases). The V and J ends lost 2 bases and 6 bases respectively, with 20 bases between them. This CDR3 has 17 amino acids. CDR1 is GTSNPN, CDR2 SVGIG, per germline (reference sequence). The CDR3 region is CAWSLWDIPGVNSPLHF. CDR3 in DNA: TGTGCCTGGAGTTTGTGGGACATCCCCGGGGTTAATTCACCCCTCCACTTT.

This chain connects TRBV24-1 to TRBJ2-2; TRBD2 might be the D (5 bases). V lost 0 bases and J 4 bases, leaving 14 bases between the germline ends. Germline-derived CDR1 and CDR2 are KGHDR and SFDVKD. The CDR3 contains 17 residues. The CDR3 here is CATSDLHGNSGTGELFF. CDR3 nucleotide sequence: TGTGCCACCAGTGATTTGCACGGGAACTCGGGCACCGGGGAGCTGTTTTTT.

As DNA, the CDR3 is TGTGCCAGTAGTATAGCCCCCCGGGGGAGAGGCTACCACTACGAGCAGTACTTC. This gives the protein CASSIAPRGRGYHYEQYF. The chain combines TRBV19 with TRBJ2-7; a weak D match, TRBD2 (6 bases). The V gene lost 1 base and the J gene lost 3 bases, with 22 bases spanning the gap. The CDR3 is 18 amino acids. The germline CDR1 and CDR2 sequences are LNHDA and SQIVND (reference sequence).

The CDR3 region is CASSLGDSTYEQYF. Written as DNA, the CDR3 is TGTGCCAGCAGTTTAGGGGACAGTACCTACGAGCAGTACTTC. V and J are TRBV27 and TRBJ2-7; 7 bases are shared with TRBD1. The CDR3 has 14 residues. Trimming at V came to 2 bases and at J to 2 bases, leaving 3 bases not matched to a gene. From germline, CDR1 is MNHEY and CDR2 SMNVEV (reference sequence).

The chain links TRBV5-8 to TRBJ2-7, with TRBD1 matching over 7 bases. The germline V gene has CDR1 SGHTS and CDR2 YDEGEE. The CDR3 extends over 13 amino acids. The ends lost 3 bases at V and 6 bases at J; junction bases unmatched: 6. The CDR3: CASSWETGREQYF. In DNA form, the CDR3 reads TGTGCCAGCAGCTGGGAGACAGGGCGCGAGCAGTACTTC.

V and J are TRBV6-5 and TRBJ2-3; 11 positions match TRBD2. CDR1 and CDR2 (germline): MNHEY, SVGAGI. V was pared by 6 bases and J by 4 bases, with 3 bases of the junction left unmatched. The CDR3 contains 14 residues. Here the CDR3 reads CASRHSGGADTQYF. In nucleotides, the CDR3 is TGTGCCAGCAGACATAGCGGGGGGGCAGATACGCAGTATTTT.

CDR3 in DNA: TGCGCCAGCAGCTTGGAACTAACAGGGGGCGTTCATGGCTACACCTTC. Protein product: CASSLELTGGVHGYTF. The gene calls are TRBV5-1 and TRBJ1-2, with 9 bases identical to TRBD1. The ends lost 0 bases at V and 6 bases at J; junction bases unmatched: 9. CDR3 length: 16 residues. Germline-derived CDR1 and CDR2 are SGHRS and YFSETQ. Filled out from reference TRBV5-1 and TRBJ1-2, the complete variable domain reads KAGVTQTPRYLIKTRGQQVTLSCSPISGHRSVSWYQQTPGQGLQFLFEYFSETQRNKGNFPGRFSGRQFSNSRSEMNVSTLELGDSALYLCASSLELTGGVHGYTFGSGTRLTVV.

The DNA of the CDR3 is TGTGCCAGTAGGCACCTGAGACAGTTGAACACTGAAGCTTTCTTT. Translated: CASRHLRQLNTEAFF. The chain carries TRBV19 and TRBJ1-1; possibly TRBD1 for D (5 bases). The CDR3 has 15 amino acids. Germline V gene sequence: CDR1 LNHDA, CDR2 SQIVND (reference sequence). V dropped 6 bases and J dropped 0 bases, with 14 bases sitting between them.

This clone is a singleton in its sample. The chain employs TRBV6-5 and TRBJ1-6, with a possible D match to TRBD1 (6 bases). Trimming pared 6 bases from V and 3 bases from J, leaving 12 bases between. The CDR3 totals 15 residues. Germline CDR1 and CDR2: MNHEY and SVGAGI. The CDR3 spells CASSLWTVYNSPLHF. CDR3 DNA: TGTGCCAGCAGCCTGTGGACAGTCTATAATTCACCCCTCCACTTT.

This clone was found once. V is TRBV3-1 (or the pseudogene TRBV3-2) and J is TRBJ2-7; 7 bases align to TRBD2. Trimming took 9 bases from V and 4 from J; bases not matched to a gene: 9. There are 13 residues in the CDR3. Germline V gene sequence: CDR1 LGHDT, CDR2 YNNKEL (reference sequence). CDR3 sequence reads: CASGEGETYEQYF. Here the CDR3 DNA reads TGTGCCAGTGGGGAGGGCGAGACGTACGAGCAGTACTTC.

A single count supports this clone. The chain carries TRBV4-2 and TRBJ2-3; TRBD2 aligns across 10 bases. J lost 2 bases, V lost 3 bases, and 2 bases had no gene match. The CDR3 sequence is 15 residues long. Germline V gene sequence: CDR1 LGHNA, CDR2 YNFKEQ. CDR3 residues: CASSQGTSDTDTQYF. DNA of the CDR3: TGTGCCAGCAGCCAGGGGACTAGCGACACAGATACGCAGTATTTT.

The chain uses TRBV20-1 and TRBJ2-7; TRBD2 might be the D (6 bases). Trimming took off 8 bases at V and 5 bases at J, with 13 bases between the two ends. Germline V gene data show CDR1 as DFQATT and CDR2 as SNEGSKA (reference sequence). The CDR3 is 11 residues long. CDR3 residues: CSTLEGNEQYF. DNA for the CDR3: TGCAGTACCCTGGAGGGAAACGAGCAGTACTTC.

CDR3 protein: CASSLQGHYGYTF. DNA of the CDR3: TGTGCCAGCAGTTTACAGGGGCACTATGGCTACACCTTC. The gene calls are TRBV27 and TRBJ1-2; a weak D match, TRBD1 (6 bases). The CDR3 totals 13 residues. Germline lookup yields CDR1 MNHEY and CDR2 SMNVEV (reference sequence). Trimming cost V 2 bases and J 3 bases, with 7 bases left between them.

The chain is built from TRBV9 and TRBJ1-1, with 7 bases aligning to TRBD1. The CDR3 has 17 residues. Germline V CDR1 and CDR2: SGDLS, YYNGEE. V lost 2 bases and J lost 1; bases outside the gene matches: 11. The CDR3 DNA reads as TGTGCCAGCAGCGTCGTCGCAGGGGGGTATGGGAACACTGAAGCTTTCTTT. Protein product: CASSVVAGGYGNTEAFF.

CDR3 sequence reads: CASSSNRVRNTEAFF. Here the CDR3 DNA reads TGTGCCAGCAGCTCCAACAGGGTGAGAAACACTGAAGCTTTCTTT. V gene TRBV7-8 combines with J gene TRBJ1-1; possible D gene TRBD1, 6 bases. Looked up from germline, CDR1 is SGHVS and CDR2 is FQNEAQ. The CDR3 sequence is 15 residues long. V lost 4 bases, J lost 2 bases, and 14 bases lay in between.

CDR3 DNA sequence: TGTGCCAGTAGTAGAATGTCGCTAACTGAAGCTTTCTTT. Its protein product is CASSRMSLTEAFF. The V gene is TRBV19, the J gene TRBJ1-1, with unresolved D. CDR1 LNHDA and CDR2 SQIVND come from the germline V gene (reference sequence). This CDR3 spans 13 amino acids. Trimming shortened V by 4 bases and J by 5 bases, and 11 bases separated the two germline ends.

The chain recombines TRBV5-1 with TRBJ2-2; 10 positions match TRBD1. V was pared by 7 bases and J by 2 bases, with 8 bases of the junction left unmatched. In germline, CDR1 is SGHRS, CDR2 YFSETQ. CDR3 size: 16 residues. As DNA, the CDR3 is TGCGCCAGCCTACCGGGGGACAGGGGCAACACCGGGGAGCTGTTTTTT. This translates into CASLPGDRGNTGELFF. Supplemented by reference TRBV5-1 and TRBJ2-2, the full variable domain reads KAGVTQTPRYLIKTRGQQVTLSCSPISGHRSVSWYQQTPGQGLQFLFEYFSETQRNKGNFPGRFSGRQFSNSRSEMNVSTLELGDSALYLCASLPGDRGNTGELFFGEGSRLTVL.

This clone was seen a handful of times. The chain couples TRBV5-1 to TRBJ2-5, with 9 bases aligning to TRBD1. Trimming at V came to 3 bases and at J to 4 bases, leaving 7 bases not matched to a gene. The CDR3 is 15 residues long. CDR1 is SGHRS and CDR2 is YFSETQ in the germline V gene. CDR3 in amino acids: CASSYTGGFLETQYF. The CDR3 nucleotides are TGCGCCAGCAGCTACACAGGGGGCTTTTTAGAGACCCAGTACTTC. The full variable domain, its missing parts supplied by reference TRBV5-1 and TRBJ2-5, is KAGVTQTPRYLIKTRGQQVTLSCSPISGHRSVSWYQQTPGQGLQFLFEYFSETQRNKGNFPGRFSGRQFSNSRSEMNVSTLELGDSALYLCASSYTGGFLETQYFGPGTRLLVL.

Concerning this clone: Other DNA sequences in the same sample also yield this CDR3. The chain is built from TRBV5-1 and TRBJ1-5, with D tentatively TRBD1 (6 bases). The CDR3 covers 14 residues. CDR1 is SGHRS and CDR2 is YFSETQ in the germline V gene. The V gene lost 4 bases and the J gene lost 4 bases, with 12 bases spanning the gap. CDR3 DNA sequence: TGCGCCAGCAGCCCTACAGGGCTGAATCAGCCCCAGCATTTT. Translating gives CASSPTGLNQPQHF.

V gene TRBV21-1 combines with J gene TRBJ2-5; the table's D call of TRBD1 was not tested on the DNA. TRBV21-1 is recorded as a pseudogene. The CDR3 consists of 15 residues. CDR3 nucleotide sequence: TGTGCCAGCAGCGTCCGGGACACACACCAAGAGACCCAGTACTTC. Its translation: CASSVRDTHQETQYF.

The chain uses TRBV12-3 or TRBV12-4 and TRBJ1-5, with D hard to call. The V end lost 6 bases, the J end lost 11 bases, and 17 bases lay between the germline ends. The CDR3 runs 13 residues. CDR3: CASRPTFEEAQHF. DNA of the CDR3: TGTGCCAGCAGGCCTACCTTCGAGGAGGCCCAGCATTTT.